The source of this T cell receptor (beta chain) is a study of cytomegalovirus exposure and HLA in healthy donors. Germline trimming cut 8 bases from V and 3 bases from J; bases unmatched to any gene: 6. The CDR3 sequence is 14 residues long. Germline V gene sequence: CDR1 WSHSY, CDR2 SAAADI. The study ran its PCR with 60 Vbeta and 13 Jbeta primers. Method: immunoSEQ multiplex PCR; TCRdb's copy keeps in-frame clones and lacks some. The sample lists about 130,000 clones, roughly 80% occurring once. The J gene is TRBJ2-1, the V gene TRBV10-2; 8 bases fit TRBD1. Sample: PBMCs. The TCR originated in a man younger than 35 in good health and CMV-seropositive. In DNA, the CDR3 is TGCGCCAGCGGACAGGGTTTCCACTACAATGAGCAGTTCTTC. Its protein is CASGQGFHYNEQFF.